Included here is one TCR beta chain sequence, with context. Its antigen is currently unknown. Unique molecular identifiers had been added to the TCR beta cDNA libraries. Via MiXCR, TCRdb re-called the PCR reads, giving one row per CDR3 protein. The sample has 350,000 to 500,000 distinct CDR3 sequences; 39% are singletons. There are 16 residues in the CDR3. CDR1 and CDR2 from the germline V gene are SGHNT and YYREEE (reference sequence). J was trimmed by 6 bases and V by 1 base; bases with no gene match: 8. These data come from a study of post-analysis software for immune sequencing data. Study summary: Courses of disease covered relapsing-remitting, secondary progressive and progressive-relapsing multiple sclerosis.

Overall study results and limits: Strong co-clustering by F measure linked samples that shared a preparation batch. Significantly lower normalized Chao1 diversity was found in patients with multiple sclerosis relative to controls. Four to six TRBV segments (TRBV5-6, TRBV5-1 and TRBV20-1 among them) occurred more frequently in patients than in controls.

The chain combines TRBV5-4 with TRBJ2-1; TRBD2 matches 9 bases. The sequencing sample was made of blood. The source is a girl aged 2 to 10 with multiple sclerosis. The CDR3 DNA sequence: TGTGCCAGCAGCTTGCCCGTAGCGGGAGTGCTCAATGAGCAGTTCTTC. It translates to CASSLPVAGVLNEQFF.